A selection of T cell receptor beta chains follows, all from one sample in a study of CD8+ T cells in alopecia areata. Using immunoSEQ multiplex PCR, the repertoire was profiled, and TCRdb retains in-frame clones only, with some absent. The sample holds about 120,000 clones, around 49% seen once. Sequencing was performed on CD8+ T cells sorted from blood, taken at week 0. Receptors were obtained from a human donor with alopecia areata. Each CDR3 is given with its conserved first and last residue. A D gene is named only where the DNA matches it firmly. The size entry is marked missing in some rows and otherwise reads once, few, many or a size class.

CDR3	DNA	V	J	D	size
CSVEDLTSNSYNEQFF	TGCAGCGTTGAAGATCTCACATCAAACAGCTACAATGAGCAGTTCTTC	TRBV29-1	TRBJ2-1	-	-
CASSSTVSNQPQHF	TGTGCCAGCAGTTCGACGGTTAGCAATCAGCCCCAGCATTTT	TRBV27	TRBJ1-5	-	-
CSVVEGPSYEQYF	TGCAGCGTTGTGGAGGGACCTTCCTACGAGCAGTACTTC	TRBV29-1	TRBJ2-7	-	-
CASSWVGETQYF	TGTGCCAGCAGTTGGGTAGGGGAGACCCAGTACTTC	TRBV7-9	TRBJ2-5	-	once
CASSPAGEGTKNIQYF	TGTGCCAGCAGTCCAGCGGGGGAGGGGACCAAAAACATTCAGTACTTC	TRBV2	TRBJ2-4	TRBD2	-
CALLGRASGANVLTF	TGTGCCCTTTTGGGCAGGGCATCTGGGGCCAACGTCCTGACTTTC	TRBV7-9	TRBJ2-6	-	few
CASSLQGMVEQFF	TGTGCCAGCAGCTTACAGGGAATGGTTGAGCAGTTCTTC	TRBV13	TRBJ2-1	-	-
CASSLEAGGNTEAFF	TGCGCCAGCAGCTTGGAGGCAGGGGGCAACACTGAAGCTTTCTTT	TRBV5-1	TRBJ1-1	TRBD1	once
CASSLPDRYEQYF	TGTGCCAGCAGCTTGCCGGATAGGTACGAGCAGTACTTC	TRBV13	TRBJ2-7	-	-
CAWSPGQGLRLEQYF	TGTGCCTGGAGTCCCGGACAGGGCCTGAGGCTCGAGCAGTACTTC	TRBV30	TRBJ2-7	TRBD1	once
CASSLSESNEQFF	TGTGCCAGCAGTTTATCGGAGAGTAACGAGCAGTTCTTC	TRBV27	TRBJ2-1	-	few
CASSLVSGFQPQHF	TGTGCCAGCAGTTTGGTGTCAGGGTTTCAGCCCCAGCATTTT	TRBV27	TRBJ1-5	-	-
CASSLARDRPAYEQYF	TGTGCCAGCAGCTTAGCCCGGGACCGACCTGCCTACGAGCAGTACTTC	TRBV7-8	TRBJ2-7	-	-
CASSPGADNQPQHF	TGTGCCAGCAGCCCAGGGGCGGACAATCAGCCCCAGCATTTT	TRBV6-5	TRBJ1-5	-	-
CAWSGLDLLVVTSGELFF	TGTGCCTGGAGTGGACTGGACCTCCTTGTAGTAACATCCGGGGAGCTGTTTTTT	TRBV30	TRBJ2-2	-	few
CATSREDFQETQYF	TGTGCCACCAGCAGAGAGGACTTCCAAGAGACCCAGTACTTC	TRBV15	TRBJ2-5	-	-
CASSLSSEGQGGYTF	TGTGCCAGCAGTTTATCGTCTGAGGGCCAGGGCGGCTACACCTTC	TRBV27	TRBJ1-2	-	-
CASRPVWVEVNEQFF	TGCGCCAGCAGACCCGTCTGGGTTGAGGTCAATGAGCAGTTCTTC	TRBV5-1	TRBJ2-1	-	few
CASSQMGTGGTPLHF	TGCGCCAGCAGCCAGATGGGGACAGGGGGAACACCCCTCCACTTT	TRBV4-1	TRBJ1-6	TRBD1	-
CASSLWTSGDTDTQYF	TGTGCCAGCAGCCTGTGGACTAGCGGGGACACAGATACGCAGTATTTT	TRBV7-9	TRBJ2-3	TRBD2	few
CTSSQVSQSWGYTF	TGCACCAGCAGCCAAGTTAGCCAGTCCTGGGGCTACACCTTC	TRBV1	TRBJ1-2	-	-
CASSYMNTEAFF	TGTGCCAGCAGTTATATGAACACTGAAGCTTTCTTT	TRBV2	TRBJ1-1	-	-
CASSLDPLWALGVETQYF	TGTGCCAGCAGCTTAGATCCCCTTTGGGCCCTCGGTGTAGAGACCCAGTACTTC	TRBV11-2	TRBJ2-5	-	once
CASSVRPGSNTDTQYF	TGTGCCAGCAGCGTACGGCCAGGTTCAAACACAGATACGCAGTATTTT	TRBV9	TRBJ2-3	-	-
CSVEVGQSEAFF	TGCAGCGTTGAAGTGGGGCAGTCTGAAGCTTTCTTT	TRBV29-1	TRBJ1-1	-	-
CASSDPPFSYEQYF	TGTGCCAGCAGTGACCCCCCTTTCTCCTACGAGCAGTACTTC	TRBV25-1	TRBJ2-7	-	few
CASSQGLPGHSSYEQYF	TGCGCCAGCAGCCAAGGACTCCCGGGACACAGCTCCTACGAGCAGTACTTC	TRBV4-3	TRBJ2-7	-	-
CASSLLDRVEGYTF	TGTGCCAGCAGCTTGCTGGACAGGGTGGAGGGCTACACCTTC	TRBV7-9	TRBJ1-2	TRBD1	-
CASGTGGSGANVLTF	TGTGCCAGCGGGACAGGGGGCTCTGGGGCCAACGTCCTGACTTTC	TRBV6-6	TRBJ2-6	TRBD1	few
CASGTSGAPETQYF	TGTGCCAGCGGGACTAGCGGGGCCCCGGAGACCCAGTACTTC	TRBV6-1	TRBJ2-5	TRBD2	few
CAWSVTGTEAFF	TGTGCCTGGAGTGTAACCGGGACCGAAGCTTTCTTT	TRBV30	TRBJ1-1	-	-
CASSFHGSSISYEQYF	TGCGCCAGCAGCTTCCATGGGTCGAGTATCTCCTACGAGCAGTACTTC	TRBV5-1	TRBJ2-7	-	-
CASSIVAQGTYTGELFF	TGTGCCAGTAGTATAGTCGCCCAAGGGACGTACACCGGGGAGCTGTTTTTT	TRBV19	TRBJ2-2	-	-
CASSFGVNQPQHF	TGTGCCAGCAGCTTCGGGGTCAATCAGCCCCAGCATTTT	TRBV9	TRBJ1-5	-	-
CASSYQANTEAFF	TGTGCCAGCAGTTACCAGGCGAACACTGAAGCTTTCTTT	TRBV11-2	TRBJ1-1	-	-
CASSLFGTTMGETQYF	TGTGCCAGCAGCTTGTTCGGGACTACCATGGGGGAGACCCAGTACTTC	TRBV5-6	TRBJ2-5	TRBD2	-
CASSDPGTAQYEQFF	TGTGCCAGCAGTGACCCTGGGACAGCTCAGTATGAGCAGTTCTTC	TRBV25-1	TRBJ2-1	TRBD1	few
CASSARDQGYTF	TGTGCCAGCAGCGCAAGGGACCAAGGCTACACCTTC	TRBV7-8	TRBJ1-2	-	few
CATSRGLAAYNEQFF	TGTGCCACCAGCAGAGGGCTAGCGGCATACAATGAGCAGTTCTTC	TRBV15	TRBJ2-1	TRBD2	-
CASSPDRGSEQFF	TGTGCCAGCAGCCCAGACAGGGGGAGTGAGCAGTTCTTC	TRBV7-3	TRBJ2-1	TRBD1	-
CASSLWQGELFF	TGTGCCAGCAGCTTGTGGCAGGGAGAACTGTTTTTT	TRBV13	TRBJ1-4	-	few
CSVDLRQETQYF	TGCAGCGTTGATTTGAGACAAGAGACCCAGTACTTC	TRBV29-1	TRBJ2-5	-	-
CASSQAALGPIAEEQYF	TGCGCCAGCAGCCAAGCAGCCCTTGGGCCCATCGCTGAGGAGCAGTACTTC	TRBV4-3	TRBJ2-7	-	-
CASQGVGTTDTQYF	TGCGCCAGCCAGGGGGTAGGGACCACAGATACGCAGTATTTT	TRBV4-1	TRBJ2-3	TRBD1	few
CASSHPGRSKTGELFF	TGTGCCAGCAGCCACCCCGGACGCAGTAAAACCGGGGAGCTGTTTTTT	TRBV5-4	TRBJ2-2	-	-
CASSFSGHQDTQYF	TGCGCCAGCAGCTTTTCTGGACATCAAGATACGCAGTATTTT	TRBV5-1	TRBJ2-3	-	-
CAWSVTGGHGYTF	TGTGCCTGGAGTGTCACAGGGGGCCATGGCTACACCTTC	TRBV30	TRBJ1-2	TRBD1	-
CSAPTGGVDGYTF	TGCAGCGCCCCGACAGGGGGAGTCGATGGCTACACCTTC	TRBV29-1	TRBJ1-2	TRBD1	-
CASSLVNEQFF	TGTGCCAGCAGCCTGGTTAATGAGCAGTTCTTC	TRBV7-9	TRBJ2-1	-	-
CASSLAGDEKLFF	TGTGCCAGCAGCTTAGCAGGGGATGAAAAACTGTTTTTT	TRBV13	TRBJ1-4	-	-
CSVTTMNTEAFF	TGCAGCGTGACAACCATGAACACTGAAGCTTTCTTT	TRBV29-1	TRBJ1-1	-	few
CASSQDPGLDGELFF	TGTGCCAGCAGCCAAGATCCAGGACTCGACGGGGAGCTGTTTTTT	TRBV4-2	TRBJ2-2	-	-
CASSYSVGEFPEKLFF	TGTGCCAGCAGTTACTCGGTAGGAGAATTCCCAGAAAAACTGTTTTTT	TRBV6-5	TRBJ1-4	-	-
CSVTVRGDTQYF	TGCAGCGTAACGGTACGGGGAGATACGCAGTATTTT	TRBV29-1	TRBJ2-3	-	few
CASSVGTSGGNEQFF	TGTGCCAGCAGCGTCGGGACTAGCGGGGGCAATGAGCAGTTCTTC	TRBV9	TRBJ2-1	TRBD2	-